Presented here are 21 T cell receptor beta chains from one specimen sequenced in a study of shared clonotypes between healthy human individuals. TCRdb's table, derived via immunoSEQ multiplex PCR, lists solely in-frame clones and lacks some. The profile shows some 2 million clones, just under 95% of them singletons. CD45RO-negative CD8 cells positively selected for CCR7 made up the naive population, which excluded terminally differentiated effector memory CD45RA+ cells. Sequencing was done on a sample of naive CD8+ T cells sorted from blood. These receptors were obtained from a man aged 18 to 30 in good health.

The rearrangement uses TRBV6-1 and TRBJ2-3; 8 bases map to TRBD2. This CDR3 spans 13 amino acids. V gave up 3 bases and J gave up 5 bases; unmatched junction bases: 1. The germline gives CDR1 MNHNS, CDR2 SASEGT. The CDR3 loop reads CASSDGRGDTQYF. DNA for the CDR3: TGTGCCAGCAGTGACGGGAGGGGAGATACGCAGTATTTT.

The CDR3: CASSEIWGNEQFF. The CDR3 region has the DNA TGTGCCAGCAGTGAAATTTGGGGGAATGAGCAGTTCTTC. The rearrangement joins TRBV2 to TRBJ2-1; the D call may be TRBD1 or TRBD2 (5 bases each). Trimming took off 2 bases at V and 7 bases at J, with 9 bases between the two ends. The CDR3 has 13 amino acids. Germline V lookup: CDR1 SNHLY, CDR2 FYNNEI.

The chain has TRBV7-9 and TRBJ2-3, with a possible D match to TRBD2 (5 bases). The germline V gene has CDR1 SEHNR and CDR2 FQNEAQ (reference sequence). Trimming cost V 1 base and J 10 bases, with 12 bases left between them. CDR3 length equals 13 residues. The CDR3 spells CASSLGSLAAQYF. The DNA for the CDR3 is TGTGCCAGCAGCTTAGGGTCTCTAGCAGCGCAGTATTTT.

In DNA form, the CDR3 reads TGTGCCAGCACCCACCTAGCGGGAGTGTACAATGAGCAGTTCTTC. Translating gives CASTHLAGVYNEQFF. This rearrangement joins TRBV7-9 to TRBJ2-1; 10 bases match TRBD2. The V gene end was trimmed by 7 bases and the J gene end by 4 bases; junction bases not matched to a gene: 7. The CDR3 extends over 15 amino acids. Germline V gives CDR1 SEHNR, CDR2 FQNEAQ (reference sequence).

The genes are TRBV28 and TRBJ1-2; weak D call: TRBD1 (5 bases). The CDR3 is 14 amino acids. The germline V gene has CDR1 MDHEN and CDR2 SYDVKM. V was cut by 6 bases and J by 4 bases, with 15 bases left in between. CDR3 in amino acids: CASSFRDGGYGYTF. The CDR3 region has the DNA TGTGCCAGCAGCTTCCGGGATGGGGGCTATGGCTACACCTTC.

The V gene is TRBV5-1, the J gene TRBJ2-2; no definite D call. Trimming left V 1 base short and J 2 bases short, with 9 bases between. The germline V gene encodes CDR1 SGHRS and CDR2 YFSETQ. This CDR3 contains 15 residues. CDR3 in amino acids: CASSLFQVNTGELFF. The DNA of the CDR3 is TGCGCCAGCAGCTTGTTTCAGGTTAACACCGGGGAGCTGTTTTTT. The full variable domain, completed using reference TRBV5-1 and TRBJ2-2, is KAGVTQTPRYLIKTRGQQVTLSCSPISGHRSVSWYQQTPGQGLQFLFEYFSETQRNKGNFPGRFSGRQFSNSRSEMNVSTLELGDSALYLCASSLFQVNTGELFFGEGSRLTVL.

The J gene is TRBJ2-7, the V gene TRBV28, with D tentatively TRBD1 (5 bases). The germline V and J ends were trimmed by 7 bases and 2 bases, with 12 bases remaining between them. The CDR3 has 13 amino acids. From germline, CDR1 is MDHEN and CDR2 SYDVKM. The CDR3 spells CASISRDTYEQYF. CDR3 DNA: TGTGCCAGCATTAGCAGGGATACCTACGAGCAGTACTTC.

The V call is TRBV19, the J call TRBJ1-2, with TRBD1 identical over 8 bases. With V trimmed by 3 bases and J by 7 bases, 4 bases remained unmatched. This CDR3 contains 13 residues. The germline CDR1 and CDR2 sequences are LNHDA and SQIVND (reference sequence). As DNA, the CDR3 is TGTGCCAGTAGTATCGGGACAGGATTTGGCTACACCTTC. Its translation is CASSIGTGFGYTF.

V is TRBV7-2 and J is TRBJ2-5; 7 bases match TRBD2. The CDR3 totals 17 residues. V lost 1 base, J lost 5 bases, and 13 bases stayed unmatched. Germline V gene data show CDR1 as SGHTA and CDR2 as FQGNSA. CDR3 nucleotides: TGTGCCAGCAGCTTAGGGGTTGCGGCGGGAGCCTTGGAGACCCAGTACTTC. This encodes CASSLGVAAGALETQYF.

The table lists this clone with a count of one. The CDR3 region is CASSLFGVNTEAFF. CDR3 sequence (DNA): TGTGCCAGCAGCTTATTTGGGGTGAACACTGAAGCTTTCTTT. V and J are TRBV11-2 and TRBJ1-1; unclear D gene. This CDR3 comprises 14 residues. V was trimmed by 2 bases and J by 0 bases, leaving 7 bases between them. Germline assignment: CDR1 SGHAT and CDR2 FQNNGV. Based on the CDR3 plus reference TRBV11-2 and TRBJ1-1, the full variable domain is EAGVAQSPRYKIIEKRQSVAFWCNPISGHATLYWYQQILGQGPKLLIQFQNNGVVDDSQLPKDRFSAERLKGVDSTLKIQPAKLEDSAVYLCASSLFGVNTEAFFGQGTRLTVV.

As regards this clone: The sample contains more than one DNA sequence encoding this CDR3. The CDR3 sequence: CAWSSGGASTDTQYF. The DNA for the CDR3 is TGTGCCTGGAGCAGCGGGGGGGCTAGCACAGATACGCAGTATTTT. The J gene is TRBJ2-3, the V gene TRBV30, with 10 bases that match TRBD2. The CDR3 length is 15 residues. V shed 3 bases and J 0 bases; nucleotides not matched to a gene: 3. In germline, CDR1 is GTSNPN, CDR2 SVGIG (reference sequence).

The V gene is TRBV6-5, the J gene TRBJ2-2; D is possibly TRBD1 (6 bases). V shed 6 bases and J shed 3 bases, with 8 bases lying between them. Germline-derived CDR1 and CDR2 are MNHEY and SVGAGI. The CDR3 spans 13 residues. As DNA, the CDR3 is TGTGCCAGCAGACAGGGAGACACCGGGGAGCTGTTTTTT. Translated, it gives CASRQGDTGELFF.

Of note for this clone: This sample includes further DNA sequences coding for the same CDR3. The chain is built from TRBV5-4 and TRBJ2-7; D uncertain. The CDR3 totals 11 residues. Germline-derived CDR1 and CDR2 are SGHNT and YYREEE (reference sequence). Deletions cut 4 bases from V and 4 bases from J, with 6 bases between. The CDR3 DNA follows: TGTGCCAGCAGCAATAGTTACGAGCAGTACTTC. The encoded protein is CASSNSYEQYF.

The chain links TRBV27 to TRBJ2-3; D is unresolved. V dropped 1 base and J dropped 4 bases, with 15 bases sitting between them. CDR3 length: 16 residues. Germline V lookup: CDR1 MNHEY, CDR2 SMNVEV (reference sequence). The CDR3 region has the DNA TGTGCCAGCAGTTTATTAGGACCAGTCGGCCCAGATACGCAGTATTTT. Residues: CASSLLGPVGPDTQYF.

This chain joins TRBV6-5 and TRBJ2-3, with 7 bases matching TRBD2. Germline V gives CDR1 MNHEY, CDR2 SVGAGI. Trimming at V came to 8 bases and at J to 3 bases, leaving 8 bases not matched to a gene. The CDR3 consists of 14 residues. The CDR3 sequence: CASALRGETDTQYF. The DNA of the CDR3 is TGTGCCAGCGCCCTCCGGGGGGAGACAGATACGCAGTATTTT.

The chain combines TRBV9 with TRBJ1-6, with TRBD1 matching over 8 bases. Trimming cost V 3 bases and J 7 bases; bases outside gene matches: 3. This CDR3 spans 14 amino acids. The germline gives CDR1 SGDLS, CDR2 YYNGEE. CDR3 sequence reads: CASSGQGRNSPLHF. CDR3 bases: TGTGCCAGCAGCGGACAGGGGCGCAATTCACCCCTCCACTTT.

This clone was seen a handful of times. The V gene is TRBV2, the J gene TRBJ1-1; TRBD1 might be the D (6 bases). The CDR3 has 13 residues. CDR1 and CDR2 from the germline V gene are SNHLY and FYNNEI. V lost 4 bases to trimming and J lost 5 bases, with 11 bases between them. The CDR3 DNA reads TGTGCCAGCAGTGCAGGGGTATTGACTGAAGCTTTCTTT. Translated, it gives CASSAGVLTEAFF.

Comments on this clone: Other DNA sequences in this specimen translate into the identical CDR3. CDR3 sequence reads: CASSLELAGEGETQYF. As DNA, the CDR3 is TGTGCCAGCAGCTTGGAACTAGCGGGGGAAGGAGAGACCCAGTACTTC. The gene calls are TRBV7-9 and TRBJ2-5, with TRBD2 matching over 11 bases. Germline values: CDR1 SEHNR, CDR2 FQNEAQ (reference sequence). This CDR3 region has 16 residues. The junction had 7 bases not matched to a gene; V was cut back by 3 bases and J by 4 bases.

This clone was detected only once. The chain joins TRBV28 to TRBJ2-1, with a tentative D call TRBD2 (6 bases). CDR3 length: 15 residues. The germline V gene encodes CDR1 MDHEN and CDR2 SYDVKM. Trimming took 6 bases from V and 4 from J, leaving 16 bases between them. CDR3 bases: TGTGCCAGCAGACTGACTAGTGAAACTTACAATGAGCAGTTCTTC. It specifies CASRLTSETYNEQFF.

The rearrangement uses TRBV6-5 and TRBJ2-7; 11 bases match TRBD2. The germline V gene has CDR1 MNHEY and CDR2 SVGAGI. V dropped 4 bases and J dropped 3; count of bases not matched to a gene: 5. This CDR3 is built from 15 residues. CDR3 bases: TGTGCCAGCAGTTCGCTAGCGGGGGGAGGCTACGAGCAGTACTTC. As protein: CASSSLAGGGYEQYF.

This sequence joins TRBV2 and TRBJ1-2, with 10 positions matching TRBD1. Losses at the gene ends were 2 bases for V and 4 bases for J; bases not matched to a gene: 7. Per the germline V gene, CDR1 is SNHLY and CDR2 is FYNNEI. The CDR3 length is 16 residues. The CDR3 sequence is CASSEMTGGKGYGYTF. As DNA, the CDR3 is TGTGCCAGCAGTGAAATGACAGGGGGCAAGGGCTATGGCTACACCTTC.